The next 13 T cell receptor beta chains were all read from a single sample in a study of blood T cell repertoires in COVID-19. Libraries were prepared by immunoSEQ multiplex PCR; TCRdb keeps only in-frame clonotypes and omits some of them. The sample lists 200,000 to 250,000 clones, approximately 86% seen once, with around 6.4% in the top ten. The material sequenced was peripheral blood. The receptors derive from a woman in her sixties or seventies with active or convalescent COVID-19.

The gene calls are TRBV4-1 and TRBJ1-6; 8 nucleotides agree with TRBD1. V lost 1 base and J lost 7; bases outside the gene matches: 0. Germline loops: CDR1 MGHRA, CDR2 YSYEKL. The CDR3 consists of 14 residues. The CDR3 DNA follows: TGCGCCAGCAGCCAAGGACAGGGGAATTCACCCCTCCACTTT. It yields the protein CASSQGQGNSPLHF.

This chain links TRBV5-1 with TRBJ2-3, with D tentatively TRBD1 (5 bases). This CDR3 is built from 17 residues. Germline V CDR1 and CDR2: SGHRS, YFSETQ. V was clipped by 3 bases and J by 1 base, with 18 bases between them. CDR3 bases: TGCGCCAGCAGCTGGGGTCAGGGTCACCCCCGCACAGATACGCAGTATTTT. Its protein product is CASSWGQGHPRTDTQYF.

The chain's CDR3 is CASSFRTSGSNEQFF. Written as DNA, the CDR3 is TGTGCCAGCAGCTTCCGGACTAGCGGGTCAAATGAGCAGTTCTTC. This chain uses TRBV7-8 with TRBJ2-1, with 11 positions matching TRBD2. Germline CDR1 is SGHVS and CDR2 is FQNEAQ. J lost 7 bases, V lost 3 bases, and 5 bases had no gene match. CDR3 length: 15 amino acids.

In nucleotides, the CDR3 is TGTGCCAGCAGCTCGATTCGGACAGGGTCAGATACGCAGTATTTT. This encodes CASSSIRTGSDTQYF. The chain carries TRBV7-9 and TRBJ2-3; 8 positions match TRBD1. CDR1 and CDR2 from the germline V gene are SEHNR and FQNEAQ (reference sequence). This CDR3 region has 15 residues. V was pared by 4 bases and J by 4 bases, with 7 bases of the junction left unmatched.

This chain uses TRBV7-3 with TRBJ2-2; the match to TRBD2 covers 8 bases. The CDR3 length is 15 residues. With 1 base clipped from V and 3 bases from J, the junction kept 1 base outside the gene matches. In germline, CDR1 is SGHTA, CDR2 FQGTGA. CDR3: CASSLNGRDTGELFF. CDR3 sequence (DNA): TGTGCCAGCAGCTTAAACGGGAGGGACACCGGGGAGCTGTTTTTT.

This clone has just a few counts. The DNA for the CDR3 is TGTGCCAGCAGACCCACAGGTTCAAACGAGCAGTACTTC. Translated, it gives CASRPTGSNEQYF. This rearrangement joins TRBV6-6 to TRBJ2-7; the D gene is possibly TRBD1 (5 bases). V lost 6 bases and J 5 bases, leaving 14 bases between the germline ends. CDR3 length: 13 residues. The germline gives CDR1 MNHNY, CDR2 SVGAGI (reference sequence).

This chain uses TRBV9 with TRBJ2-2; 15 bases match TRBD2. Trimming removed 1 base from V and 4 bases from J; junction bases left unmatched: 8. In germline, CDR1 is SGDLS, CDR2 YYNGEE. This CDR3 contains 19 residues. CDR3 in amino acids: CASSVQTGTSGGSTGELFF. CDR3 nucleotide sequence: TGTGCCAGCAGCGTACAAACCGGGACTAGCGGGGGGTCCACCGGGGAGCTGTTTTTT.

In regard to this clone: In the same sample, other DNA sequences code for this CDR3. The chain joins TRBV5-1 to TRBJ2-2; D remains ambiguous. The V end lost 0 bases, the J end lost 2 bases, and 5 bases lay between the germline ends. The CDR3 is 14 amino acids. Germline lookup yields CDR1 SGHRS and CDR2 YFSETQ. The DNA of the CDR3 is TGCGCCAGCAGCTTGGACAGAAACACCGGGGAGCTGTTTTTT. The encoded protein is CASSLDRNTGELFF.

The chain's CDR3 is CASSPLTGMGGYTF. The CDR3 DNA follows: TGTGCCAGCAGCCCCTTGACGGGGATGGGCGGCTACACCTTC. The chain uses TRBV6-5 and TRBJ1-2; D is unresolved. Trimming shortened V by 6 bases and J by 8 bases, and 19 bases separated the two germline ends. The CDR3 spans 14 residues. Germline CDR1 and CDR2: MNHEY and SVGAGI.

The chain recombines TRBV24-1 with TRBJ2-5, with 7 bases matching TRBD1. The ends lost 2 bases at V and 7 bases at J; junction bases unmatched: 12. Germline V gene sequence: CDR1 KGHDR, CDR2 SFDVKD. This CDR3 has 16 residues. The CDR3 sequence: CATSDSRTGVGWTQYF. The CDR3 nucleotides are TGTGCCACCAGTGATTCCCGTACAGGGGTTGGTTGGACCCAGTACTTC.

The CDR3 protein is CASSQERTGGREKLFF. In DNA form, the CDR3 reads TGTGCCAGCAGCCAAGAACGGACAGGGGGCAGGGAAAAACTGTTTTTT. The genes are TRBV4-2 and TRBJ1-4; 11 bases are shared with TRBD1. Per germline, CDR1 LGHNA and CDR2 YNFKEQ. The J segment lost 8 bases and the V segment lost 0 bases, leaving 5 bases of the junction unmatched. There are 16 residues in the CDR3.

The rearrangement uses TRBV28 and TRBJ1-2, with 11 bases fitting TRBD1. The CDR3 contains 16 residues. The germline V gene has CDR1 MDHEN and CDR2 SYDVKM. V shed 5 bases, J shed 2 bases, and the junction held 7 bases outside the gene matches. The CDR3 bases are TGTGCCAGCAGTCCGGACAGGGGGCGTAGGAACTATGGCTACACCTTC. This translates into CASSPDRGRRNYGYTF.

This clone was detected once. This chain uses TRBV5-1 with TRBJ1-6; D is ambiguous. Germline loops: CDR1 SGHRS, CDR2 YFSETQ. V lost 0 bases and J 8 bases, leaving 12 bases between the germline ends. This CDR3 region has 15 residues. The CDR3 loop reads CASSLAQISDSPLHF. CDR3 DNA sequence: TGCGCCAGCAGCTTGGCGCAGATAAGTGATTCACCCCTCCACTTT.